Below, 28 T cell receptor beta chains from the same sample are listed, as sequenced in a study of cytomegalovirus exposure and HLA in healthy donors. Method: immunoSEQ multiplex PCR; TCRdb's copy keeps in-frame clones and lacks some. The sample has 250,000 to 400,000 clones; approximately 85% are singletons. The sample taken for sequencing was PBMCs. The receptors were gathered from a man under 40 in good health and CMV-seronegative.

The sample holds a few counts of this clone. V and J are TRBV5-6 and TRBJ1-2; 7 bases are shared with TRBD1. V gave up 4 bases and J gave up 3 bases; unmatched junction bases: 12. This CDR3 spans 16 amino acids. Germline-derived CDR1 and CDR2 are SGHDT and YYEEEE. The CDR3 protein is CASSLLGTAAYYGYTF. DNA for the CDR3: TGTGCCAGCAGCCTCCTCGGGACAGCTGCCTACTATGGCTACACCTTC. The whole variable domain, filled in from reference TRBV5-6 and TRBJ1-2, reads DAGVTQSPTHLIKTRGQQVTLRCSPKSGHDTVSWYQQALGQGPQFIFQYYEEEERQRGNFPDRFSGHQFPNYSSELNVNALLLGDSALYLCASSLLGTAAYYGYTFGSGTRLTVV.

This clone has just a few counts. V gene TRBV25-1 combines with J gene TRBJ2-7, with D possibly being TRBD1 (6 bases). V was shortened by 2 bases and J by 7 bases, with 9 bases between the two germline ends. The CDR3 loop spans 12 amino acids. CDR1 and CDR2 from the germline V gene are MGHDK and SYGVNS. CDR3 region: CASSEDTGEQYF. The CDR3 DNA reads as TGTGCCAGCAGTGAAGACACAGGGGAGCAGTACTTC.

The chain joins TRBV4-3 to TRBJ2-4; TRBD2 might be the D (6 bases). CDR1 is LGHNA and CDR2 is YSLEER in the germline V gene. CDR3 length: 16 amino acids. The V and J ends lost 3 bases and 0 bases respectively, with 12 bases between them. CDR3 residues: CASSQEAGLAKNIQYF. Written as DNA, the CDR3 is TGCGCCAGCAGCCAGGAGGCGGGGTTAGCCAAAAACATTCAGTACTTC.

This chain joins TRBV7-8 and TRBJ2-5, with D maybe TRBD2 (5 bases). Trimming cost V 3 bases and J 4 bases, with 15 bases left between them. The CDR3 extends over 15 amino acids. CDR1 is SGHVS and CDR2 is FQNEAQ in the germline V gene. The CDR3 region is CASSFLEGLGETQYF. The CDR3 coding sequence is TGTGCCAGCAGCTTTCTTGAGGGATTGGGAGAGACCCAGTACTTC.

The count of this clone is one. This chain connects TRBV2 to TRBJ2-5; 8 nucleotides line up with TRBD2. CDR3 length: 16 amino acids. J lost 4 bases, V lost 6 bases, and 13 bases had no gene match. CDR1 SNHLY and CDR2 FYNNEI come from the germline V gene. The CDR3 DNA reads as TGTGCCAGCAGGCAGAGCGGGGGAGTGGGGGGAGAGACCCAGTACTTC. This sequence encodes CASRQSGGVGGETQYF.

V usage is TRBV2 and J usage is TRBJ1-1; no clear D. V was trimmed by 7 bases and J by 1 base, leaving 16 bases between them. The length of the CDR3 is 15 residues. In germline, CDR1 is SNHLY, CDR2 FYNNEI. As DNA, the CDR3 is TGTGCCAGCACCAACAGCCGGGGTACGAACACTGAAGCTTTCTTT. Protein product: CASTNSRGTNTEAFF.

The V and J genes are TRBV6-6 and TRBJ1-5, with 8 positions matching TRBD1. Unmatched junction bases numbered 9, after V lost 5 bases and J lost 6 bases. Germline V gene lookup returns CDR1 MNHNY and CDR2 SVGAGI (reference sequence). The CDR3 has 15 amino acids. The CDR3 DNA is TGTGCCAGCAGTGATCATACAGGGGGTCTTCAGCCCCAGCATTTT. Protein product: CASSDHTGGLQPQHF.

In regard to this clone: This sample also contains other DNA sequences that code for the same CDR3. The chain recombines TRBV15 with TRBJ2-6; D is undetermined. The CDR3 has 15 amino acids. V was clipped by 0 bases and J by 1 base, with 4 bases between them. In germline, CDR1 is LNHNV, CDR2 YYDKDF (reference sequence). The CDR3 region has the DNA TGTGCCACCAGCAGAGATCGGTCTGGGGCCAACGTCCTGACTTTC. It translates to CATSRDRSGANVLTF.

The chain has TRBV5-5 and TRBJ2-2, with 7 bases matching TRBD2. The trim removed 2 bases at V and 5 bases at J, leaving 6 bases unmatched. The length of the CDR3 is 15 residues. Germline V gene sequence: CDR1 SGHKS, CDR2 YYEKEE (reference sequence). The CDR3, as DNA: TGTGCCAGCAGCTTATTCTGGGAGGGGACCGGGGAGCTGTTTTTT. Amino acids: CASSLFWEGTGELFF.

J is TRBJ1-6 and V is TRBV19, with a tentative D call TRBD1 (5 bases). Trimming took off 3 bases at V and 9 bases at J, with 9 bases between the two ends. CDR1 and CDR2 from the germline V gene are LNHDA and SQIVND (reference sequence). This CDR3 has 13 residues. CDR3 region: CASSMGPGSPLHF. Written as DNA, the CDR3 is TGTGCCAGTAGTATGGGGCCTGGTTCACCCCTCCACTTT.

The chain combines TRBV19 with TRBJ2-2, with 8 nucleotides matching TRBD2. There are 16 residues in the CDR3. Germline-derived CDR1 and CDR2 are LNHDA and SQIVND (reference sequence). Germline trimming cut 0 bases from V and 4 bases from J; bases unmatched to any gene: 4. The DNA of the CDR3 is TGTGCCAGTAGTATAGACACTAGCGGTGTCACCGGGGAGCTGTTTTTT. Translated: CASSIDTSGVTGELFF.

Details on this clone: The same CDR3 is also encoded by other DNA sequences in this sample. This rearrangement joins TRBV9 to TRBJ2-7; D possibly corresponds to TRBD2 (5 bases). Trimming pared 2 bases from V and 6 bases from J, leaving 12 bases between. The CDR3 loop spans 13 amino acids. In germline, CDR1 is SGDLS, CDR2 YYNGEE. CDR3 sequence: CASSVGGGSEQYF. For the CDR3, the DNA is TGTGCCAGCAGCGTTGGAGGTGGTTCCGAGCAGTACTTC.

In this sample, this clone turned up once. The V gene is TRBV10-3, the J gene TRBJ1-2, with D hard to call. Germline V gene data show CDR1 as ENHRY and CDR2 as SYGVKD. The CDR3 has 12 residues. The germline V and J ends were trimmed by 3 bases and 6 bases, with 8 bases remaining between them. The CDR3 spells CAISDQRNGYTF. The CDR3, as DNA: TGTGCCATCAGTGACCAGCGAAATGGCTACACCTTC.

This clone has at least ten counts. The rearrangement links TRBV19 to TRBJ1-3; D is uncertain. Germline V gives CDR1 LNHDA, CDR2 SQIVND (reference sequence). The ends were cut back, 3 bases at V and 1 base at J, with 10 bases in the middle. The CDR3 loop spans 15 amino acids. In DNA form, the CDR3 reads TGTGCCAGTAGTATGGTTTGGACTTCTGGAAACACCATATATTTT. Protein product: CASSMVWTSGNTIYF.

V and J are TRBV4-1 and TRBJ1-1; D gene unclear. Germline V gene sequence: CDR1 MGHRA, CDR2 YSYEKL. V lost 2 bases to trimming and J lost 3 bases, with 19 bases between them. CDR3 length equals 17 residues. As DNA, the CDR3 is TGCGCCAGCAGCCAATACCAGGAAGTCTCTTCGCACACTGAAGCTTTCTTT. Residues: CASSQYQEVSSHTEAFF.

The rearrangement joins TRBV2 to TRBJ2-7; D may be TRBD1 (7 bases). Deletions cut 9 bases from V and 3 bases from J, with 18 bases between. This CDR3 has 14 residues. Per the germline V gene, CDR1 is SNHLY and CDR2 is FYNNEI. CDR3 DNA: TGTGCCAGTATACCAGGGGGGACCTACTACGAGCAGTACTTC. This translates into CASIPGGTYYEQYF. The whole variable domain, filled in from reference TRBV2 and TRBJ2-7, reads EPEVTQTPSHQVTQMGQEVILRCVPISNHLYFYWYRQILGQKVEFLVSFYNNEISEKSEIFDDQFSVERPDGSNFTLKIRSTKLEDSAMYFCASIPGGTYYEQYFGPGTRLTVT.

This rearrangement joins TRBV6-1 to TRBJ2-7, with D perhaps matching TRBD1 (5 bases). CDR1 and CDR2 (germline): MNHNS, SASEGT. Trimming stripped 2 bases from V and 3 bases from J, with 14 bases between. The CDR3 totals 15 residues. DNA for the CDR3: TGTGCCAGCAGTGAACAAGGACATCCCCTCTACGAGCAGTACTTC. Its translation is CASSEQGHPLYEQYF.

The CDR3 reads CASSLGQITEQYF. The CDR3, as DNA: TGTGCCAGCAGCTTAGGACAGATAACCGAGCAGTACTTC. The chain combines TRBV5-4 with TRBJ2-7; possibly TRBD1 for D (6 bases). This CDR3 spans 13 amino acids. Germline loops: CDR1 SGHNT, CDR2 YYREEE (reference sequence). The ends were cut back, 2 bases at V and 6 bases at J, with 12 bases in the middle.

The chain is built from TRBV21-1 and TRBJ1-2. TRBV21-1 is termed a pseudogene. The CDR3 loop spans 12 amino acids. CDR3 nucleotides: TGTGCCAGAGCCGAGGGGAGGAATGGCTACACCTTC. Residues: CARAEGRNGYTF.

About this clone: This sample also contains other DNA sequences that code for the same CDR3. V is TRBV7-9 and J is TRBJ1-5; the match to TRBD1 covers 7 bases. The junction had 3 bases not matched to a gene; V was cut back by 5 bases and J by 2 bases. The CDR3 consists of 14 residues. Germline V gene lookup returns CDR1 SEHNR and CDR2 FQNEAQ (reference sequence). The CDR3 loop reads CASSLTGGNQPQHF. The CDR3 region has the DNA TGTGCCAGCAGCCTTACAGGGGGCAATCAGCCCCAGCATTTT. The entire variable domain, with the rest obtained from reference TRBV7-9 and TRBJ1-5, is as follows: DTGVSQNPRHKITKRGQNVTFRCDPISEHNRLYWYRQTLGQGPEFLTYFQNEAQLEKSRLLSDRFSAERPKGSFSTLEIQRTEQGDSAMYLCASSLTGGNQPQHFGDGTRLSIL.

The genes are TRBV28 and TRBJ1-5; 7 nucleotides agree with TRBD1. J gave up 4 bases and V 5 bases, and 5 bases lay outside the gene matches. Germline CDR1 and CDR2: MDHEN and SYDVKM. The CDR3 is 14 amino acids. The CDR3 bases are TGTGCCAGCAGTCCTCGGGACAGAAATCAGCCCCAGCATTTT. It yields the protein CASSPRDRNQPQHF.

CDR3: CASSPGGAGNQPQHF. CDR3 sequence (DNA): TGTGCCAGCAGTCCAGGGGGCGCGGGGAATCAGCCCCAGCATTTT. The chain links TRBV6-6 to TRBJ1-5; 8 bases agree with TRBD1. Losses at the gene ends were 5 bases for V and 4 bases for J; bases not matched to a gene: 7. Germline V gene data show CDR1 as MNHNY and CDR2 as SVGAGI (reference sequence). The CDR3 runs to 15 residues.

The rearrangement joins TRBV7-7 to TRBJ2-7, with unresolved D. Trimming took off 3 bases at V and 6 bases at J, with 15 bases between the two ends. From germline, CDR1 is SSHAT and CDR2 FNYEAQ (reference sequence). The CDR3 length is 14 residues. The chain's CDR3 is CASSFRQESGEQYF. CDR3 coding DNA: TGTGCCAGCAGCTTCCGGCAGGAATCAGGCGAGCAGTACTTC.

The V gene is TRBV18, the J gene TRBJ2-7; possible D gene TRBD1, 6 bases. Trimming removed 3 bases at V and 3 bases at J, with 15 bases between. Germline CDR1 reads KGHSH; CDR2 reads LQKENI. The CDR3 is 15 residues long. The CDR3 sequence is CASSPPVGTSYEQYF. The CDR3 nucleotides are TGTGCCAGCTCACCTCCGGTCGGGACAAGCTACGAGCAGTACTTC.

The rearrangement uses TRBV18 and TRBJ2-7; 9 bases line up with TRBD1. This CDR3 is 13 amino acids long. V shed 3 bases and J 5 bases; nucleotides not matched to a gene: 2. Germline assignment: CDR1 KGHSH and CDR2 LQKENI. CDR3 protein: CASSPDRGNEQYF. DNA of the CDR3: TGTGCCAGCTCACCTGACAGGGGGAACGAGCAGTACTTC.

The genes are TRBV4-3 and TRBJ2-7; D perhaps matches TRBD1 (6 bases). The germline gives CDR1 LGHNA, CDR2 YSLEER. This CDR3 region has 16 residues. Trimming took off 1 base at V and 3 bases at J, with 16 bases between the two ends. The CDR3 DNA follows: TGCGCCAGCAGCCAAGCGGACAGTCCAAATGACTACGAGCAGTACTTC. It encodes CASSQADSPNDYEQYF.

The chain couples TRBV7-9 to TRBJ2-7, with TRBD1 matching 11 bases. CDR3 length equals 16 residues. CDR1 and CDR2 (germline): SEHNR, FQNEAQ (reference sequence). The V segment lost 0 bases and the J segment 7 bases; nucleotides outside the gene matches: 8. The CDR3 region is CASSLARTGGPGEQYF. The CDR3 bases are TGTGCCAGCAGCTTAGCAAGGACAGGGGGCCCGGGGGAGCAGTACTTC.

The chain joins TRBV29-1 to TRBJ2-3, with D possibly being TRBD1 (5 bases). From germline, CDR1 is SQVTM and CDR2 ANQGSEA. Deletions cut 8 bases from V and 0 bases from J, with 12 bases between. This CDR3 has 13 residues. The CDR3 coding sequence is TGCAGCACGGCGACAGCTAGCACAGATACGCAGTATTTT. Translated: CSTATASTDTQYF.